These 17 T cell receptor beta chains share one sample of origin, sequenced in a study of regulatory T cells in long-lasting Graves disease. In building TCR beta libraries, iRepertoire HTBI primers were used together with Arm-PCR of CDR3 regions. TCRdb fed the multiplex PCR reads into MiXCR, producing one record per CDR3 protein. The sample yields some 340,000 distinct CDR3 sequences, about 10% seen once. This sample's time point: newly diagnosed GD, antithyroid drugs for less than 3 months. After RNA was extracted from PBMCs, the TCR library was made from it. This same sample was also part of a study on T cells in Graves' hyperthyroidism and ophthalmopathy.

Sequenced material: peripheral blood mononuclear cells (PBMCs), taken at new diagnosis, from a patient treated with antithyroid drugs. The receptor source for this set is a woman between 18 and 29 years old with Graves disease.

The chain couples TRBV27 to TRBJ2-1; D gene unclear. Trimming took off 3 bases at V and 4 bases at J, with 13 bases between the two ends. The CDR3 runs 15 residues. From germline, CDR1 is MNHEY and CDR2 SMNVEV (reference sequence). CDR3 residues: CASSLAPTKYNEQFF. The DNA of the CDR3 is TGTGCCAGCAGTTTGGCTCCAACCAAATACAATGAGCAGTTCTTC.

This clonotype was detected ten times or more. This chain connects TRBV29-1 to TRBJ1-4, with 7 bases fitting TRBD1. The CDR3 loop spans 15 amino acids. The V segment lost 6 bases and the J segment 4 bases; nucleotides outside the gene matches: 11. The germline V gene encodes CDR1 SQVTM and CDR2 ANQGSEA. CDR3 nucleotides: TGCAGCGTGGTGGACGACAGGGCGGATAATGAAAAACTGTTTTTT. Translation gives CSVVDDRADNEKLFF.

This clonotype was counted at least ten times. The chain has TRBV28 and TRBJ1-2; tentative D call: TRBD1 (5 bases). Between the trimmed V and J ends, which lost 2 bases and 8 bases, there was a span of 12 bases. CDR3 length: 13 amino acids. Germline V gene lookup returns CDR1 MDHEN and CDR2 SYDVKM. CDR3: CASSLTGRVGYTF. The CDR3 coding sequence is TGTGCCAGCAGTTTAACGGGACGGGTGGGCTACACCTTC.

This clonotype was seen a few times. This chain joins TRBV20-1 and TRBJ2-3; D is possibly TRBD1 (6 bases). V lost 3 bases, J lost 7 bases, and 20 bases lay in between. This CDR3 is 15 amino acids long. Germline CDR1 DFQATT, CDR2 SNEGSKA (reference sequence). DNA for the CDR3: TGCAGTGCTAGCTTGTGGAAACTGGGGGCAAATACGCAGTATTTT. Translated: CSASLWKLGANTQYF.

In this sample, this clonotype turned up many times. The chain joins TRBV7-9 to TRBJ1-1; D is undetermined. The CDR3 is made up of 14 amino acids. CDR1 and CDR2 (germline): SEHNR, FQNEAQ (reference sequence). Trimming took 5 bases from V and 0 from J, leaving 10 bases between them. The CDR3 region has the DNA TGTGCCAGCAGCCGTGGGGTGATGAACACTGAAGCTTTCTTT. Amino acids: CASSRGVMNTEAFF.

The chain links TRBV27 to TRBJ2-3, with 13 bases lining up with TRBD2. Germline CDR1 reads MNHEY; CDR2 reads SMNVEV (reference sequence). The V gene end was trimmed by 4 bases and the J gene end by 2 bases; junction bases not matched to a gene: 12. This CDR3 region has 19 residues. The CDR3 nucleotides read TGTGCCAGCAGTTCCCGACTAGCGGGGGGCCGGAGCCACACAGATACGCAGTATTTT. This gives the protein CASSSRLAGGRSHTDTQYF.

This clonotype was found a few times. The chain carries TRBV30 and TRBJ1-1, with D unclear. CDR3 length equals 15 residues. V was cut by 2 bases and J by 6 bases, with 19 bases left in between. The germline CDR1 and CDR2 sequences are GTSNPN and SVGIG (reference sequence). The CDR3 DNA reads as TGTGCCTGGAGTCCCAGAGGTGCCAGAAGGTCTGAAGCTTTCTTT. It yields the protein CAWSPRGARRSEAFF. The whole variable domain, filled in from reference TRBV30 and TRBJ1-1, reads SQTIHQWPATLVQPVGSPLSLECTVEGTSNPNLYWYRQAAGRGLQLLFYSVGIGQISSEVPQNLSASRPQDRQFILSSKKLLLSDSGFYLCAWSPRGARRSEAFFGQGTRLTVV.

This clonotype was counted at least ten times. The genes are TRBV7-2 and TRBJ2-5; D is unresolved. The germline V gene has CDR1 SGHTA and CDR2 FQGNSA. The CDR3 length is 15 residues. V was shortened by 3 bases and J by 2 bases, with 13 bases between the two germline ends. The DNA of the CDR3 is TGTGCCAGCAGCTTGGGCCGGTGGGGACAAGAGACCCAGTACTTC. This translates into CASSLGRWGQETQYF.

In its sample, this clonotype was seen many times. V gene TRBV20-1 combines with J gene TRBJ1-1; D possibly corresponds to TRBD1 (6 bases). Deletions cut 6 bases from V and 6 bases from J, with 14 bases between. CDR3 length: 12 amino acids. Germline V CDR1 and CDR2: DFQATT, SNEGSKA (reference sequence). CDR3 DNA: TGCAGTGCAACAGGGAGGGCCCCTGAAGCTTTCTTT. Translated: CSATGRAPEAFF.

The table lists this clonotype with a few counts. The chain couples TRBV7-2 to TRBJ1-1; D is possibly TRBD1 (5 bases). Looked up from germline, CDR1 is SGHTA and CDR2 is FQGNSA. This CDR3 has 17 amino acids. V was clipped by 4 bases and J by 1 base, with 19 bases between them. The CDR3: CASSSSWRGARNTEAFF. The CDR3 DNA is TGTGCCAGCAGCTCATCCTGGCGGGGCGCGAGGAACACTGAAGCTTTCTTT.

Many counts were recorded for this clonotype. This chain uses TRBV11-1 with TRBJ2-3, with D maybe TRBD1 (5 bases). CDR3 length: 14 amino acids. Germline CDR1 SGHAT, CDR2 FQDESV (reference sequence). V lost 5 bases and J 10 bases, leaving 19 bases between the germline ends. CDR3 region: CASSRRTRQHAQYF. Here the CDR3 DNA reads TGTGCCAGCAGCAGAAGAACCCGACAGCATGCGCAGTATTTT.

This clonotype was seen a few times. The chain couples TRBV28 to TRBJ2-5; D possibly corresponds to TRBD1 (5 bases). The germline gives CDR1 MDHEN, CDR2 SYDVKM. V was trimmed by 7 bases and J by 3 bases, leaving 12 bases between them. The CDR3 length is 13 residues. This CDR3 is CASTQGREETQYF. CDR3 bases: TGTGCCAGCACGCAGGGAAGGGAAGAGACCCAGTACTTC. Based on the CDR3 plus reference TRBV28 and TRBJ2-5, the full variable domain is DVKVTQSSRYLVKRTGEKVFLECVQDMDHENMFWYRQDPGLGLRLIYFSYDVKMKEKGDIPEGYSVSREKKERFSLILESASTNQTSMYLCASTQGREETQYFGPGTRLLVL.

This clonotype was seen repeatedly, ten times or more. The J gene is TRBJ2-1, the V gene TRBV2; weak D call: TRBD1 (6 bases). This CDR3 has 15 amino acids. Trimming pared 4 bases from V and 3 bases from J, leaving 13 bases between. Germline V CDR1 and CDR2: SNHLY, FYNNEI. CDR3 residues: CASSVGGSLYNEQFF. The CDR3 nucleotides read TGTGCCAGCAGTGTAGGGGGTTCCCTCTACAATGAGCAGTTCTTC.

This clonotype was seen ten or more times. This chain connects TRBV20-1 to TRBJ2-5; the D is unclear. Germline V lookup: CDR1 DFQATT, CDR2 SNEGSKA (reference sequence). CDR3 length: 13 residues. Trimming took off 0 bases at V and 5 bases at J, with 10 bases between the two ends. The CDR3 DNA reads TGCAGTGCTAGAGAACCCCTGGGGGAGACCCAGTACTTC. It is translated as CSAREPLGETQYF.

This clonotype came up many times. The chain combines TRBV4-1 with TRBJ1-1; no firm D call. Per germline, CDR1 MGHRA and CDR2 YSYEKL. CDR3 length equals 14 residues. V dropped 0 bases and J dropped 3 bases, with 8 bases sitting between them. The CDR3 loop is CASSQEGYDTEAFF. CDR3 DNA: TGCGCCAGCAGCCAAGAGGGATATGACACTGAAGCTTTCTTT.

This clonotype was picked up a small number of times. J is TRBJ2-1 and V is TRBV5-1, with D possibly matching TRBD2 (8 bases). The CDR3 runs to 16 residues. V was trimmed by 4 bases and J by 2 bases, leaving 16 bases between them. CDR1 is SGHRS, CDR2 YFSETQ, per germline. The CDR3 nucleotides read TGCGCCAGCAGCAGGGGGCGCGGGGGGACCTACAATGAGCAGTTCTTC. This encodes CASSRGRGGTYNEQFF.

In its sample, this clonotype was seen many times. DNA of the CDR3: TGTGCCAGCAGTTCCCTCTCCCTAGGGTCCTACAATGAGCAGTTCTTC. Translated: CASSSLSLGSYNEQFF. The gene calls are TRBV28 and TRBJ2-1; D remains unclear. Germline CDR1 is MDHEN and CDR2 is SYDVKM. This CDR3 has 16 residues. V lost 4 bases and J lost 1, with 14 bases in between.